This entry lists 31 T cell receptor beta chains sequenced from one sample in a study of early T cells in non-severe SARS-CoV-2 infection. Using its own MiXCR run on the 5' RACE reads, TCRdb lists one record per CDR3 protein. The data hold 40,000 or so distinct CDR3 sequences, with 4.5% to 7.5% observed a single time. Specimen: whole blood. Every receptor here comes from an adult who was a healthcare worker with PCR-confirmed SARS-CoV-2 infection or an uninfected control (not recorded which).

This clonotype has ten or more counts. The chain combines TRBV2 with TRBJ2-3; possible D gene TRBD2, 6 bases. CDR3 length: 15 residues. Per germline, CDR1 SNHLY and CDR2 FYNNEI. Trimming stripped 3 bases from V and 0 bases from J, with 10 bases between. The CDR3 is CASSDRGSSTDTQYF. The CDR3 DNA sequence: TGTGCCAGCAGTGACCGGGGGTCCAGCACAGATACGCAGTATTTT.

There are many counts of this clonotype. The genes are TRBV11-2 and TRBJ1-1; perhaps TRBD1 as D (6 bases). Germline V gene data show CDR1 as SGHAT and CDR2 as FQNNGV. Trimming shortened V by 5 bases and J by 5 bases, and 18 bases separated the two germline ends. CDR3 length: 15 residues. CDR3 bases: TGTGCCAGCAGCATGGCCGGGAGGAGGGGGACTGAAGCTTTCTTT. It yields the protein CASSMAGRRGTEAFF.

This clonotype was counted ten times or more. CDR3 in DNA: TGCAGTGCTAGCCGGGACAGGGAGGCAGATACGCAGTATTTT. This translates into CSASRDREADTQYF. The chain is built from TRBV20-1 and TRBJ2-3; 9 positions agree with TRBD1. The CDR3 contains 14 residues. Germline V gives CDR1 DFQATT, CDR2 SNEGSKA (reference sequence). Trimming removed 3 bases from V and 4 bases from J; junction bases left unmatched: 5.

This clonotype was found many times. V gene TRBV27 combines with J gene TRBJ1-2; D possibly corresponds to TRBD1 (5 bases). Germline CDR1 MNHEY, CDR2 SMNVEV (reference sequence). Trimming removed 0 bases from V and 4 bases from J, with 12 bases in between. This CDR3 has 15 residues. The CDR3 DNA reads TGTGCCAGCAGTTTATCGGGGGGGACTCCCTATGGCTACACCTTC. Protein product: CASSLSGGTPYGYTF.

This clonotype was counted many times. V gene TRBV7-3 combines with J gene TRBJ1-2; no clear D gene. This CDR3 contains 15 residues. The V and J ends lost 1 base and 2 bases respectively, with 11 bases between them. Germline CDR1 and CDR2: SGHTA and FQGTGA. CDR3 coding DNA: TGTGCCAGCAGCTTAAGTGGCGTCAGCAACTATGGCTACACCTTC. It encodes CASSLSGVSNYGYTF. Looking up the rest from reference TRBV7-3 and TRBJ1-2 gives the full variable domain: GAGVSQTPSNKVTEKGKYVELRCDPISGHTALYWYRQSLGQGPEFLIYFQGTGAADDSGLPNDRFFAVRPEGSVSTLKIQRTERGDSAVYLCASSLSGVSNYGYTFGSGTRLTVV.

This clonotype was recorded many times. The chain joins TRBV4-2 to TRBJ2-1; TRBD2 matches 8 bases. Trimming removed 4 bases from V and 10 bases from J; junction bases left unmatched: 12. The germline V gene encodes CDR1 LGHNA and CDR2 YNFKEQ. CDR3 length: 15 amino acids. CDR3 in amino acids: CASSPAAGGLGEQFF. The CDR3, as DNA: TGTGCCAGCAGCCCTGCTGCGGGAGGCCTAGGAGAGCAGTTCTTC.

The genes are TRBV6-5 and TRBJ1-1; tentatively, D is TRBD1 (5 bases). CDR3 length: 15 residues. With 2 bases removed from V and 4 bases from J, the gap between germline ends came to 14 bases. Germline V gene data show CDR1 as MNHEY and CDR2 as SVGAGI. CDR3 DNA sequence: TGTGCCAGCAGTTACATTCGGGGGAGGGTCACTGAAGCTTTCTTT. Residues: CASSYIRGRVTEAFF.

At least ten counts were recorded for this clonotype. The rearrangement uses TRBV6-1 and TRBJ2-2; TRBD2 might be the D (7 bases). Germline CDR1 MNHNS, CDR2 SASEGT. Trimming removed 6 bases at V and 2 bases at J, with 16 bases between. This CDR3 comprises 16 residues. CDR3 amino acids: CASSLRGGVNTGELFF. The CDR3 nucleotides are TGTGCCAGCAGCCTCAGGGGAGGGGTCAACACCGGGGAGCTGTTTTTT.

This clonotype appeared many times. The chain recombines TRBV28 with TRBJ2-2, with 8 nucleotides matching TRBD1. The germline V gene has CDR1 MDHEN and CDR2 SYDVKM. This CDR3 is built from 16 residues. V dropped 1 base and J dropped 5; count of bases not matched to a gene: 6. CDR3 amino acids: CASSLSGGGKTGELFF. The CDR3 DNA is TGTGCCAGCAGTTTATCAGGGGGCGGAAAAACCGGGGAGCTGTTTTTT.

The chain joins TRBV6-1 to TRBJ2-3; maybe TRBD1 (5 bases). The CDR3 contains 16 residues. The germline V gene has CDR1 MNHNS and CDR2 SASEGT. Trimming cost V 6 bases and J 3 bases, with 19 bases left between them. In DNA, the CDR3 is TGTGCCAGCAGCATCACGGGCGCAGGGATGACAGATACGCAGTATTTT. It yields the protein CASSITGAGMTDTQYF.

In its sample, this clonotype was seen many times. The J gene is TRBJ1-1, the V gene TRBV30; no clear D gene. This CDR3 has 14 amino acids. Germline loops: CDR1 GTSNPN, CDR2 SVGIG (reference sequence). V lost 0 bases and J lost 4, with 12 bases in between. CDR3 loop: CAWSVSPFSTEAFF. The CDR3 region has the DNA TGTGCCTGGAGTGTGTCCCCGTTCAGCACTGAAGCTTTCTTT.

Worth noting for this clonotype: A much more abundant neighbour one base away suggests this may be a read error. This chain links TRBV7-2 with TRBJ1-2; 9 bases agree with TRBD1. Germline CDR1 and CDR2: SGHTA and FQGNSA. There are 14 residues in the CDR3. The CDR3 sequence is CAGSSDRGPYGYTF. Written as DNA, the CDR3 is TGTGCCGGCAGCTCGGACAGGGGTCCCTATGGCTACACCTTC.

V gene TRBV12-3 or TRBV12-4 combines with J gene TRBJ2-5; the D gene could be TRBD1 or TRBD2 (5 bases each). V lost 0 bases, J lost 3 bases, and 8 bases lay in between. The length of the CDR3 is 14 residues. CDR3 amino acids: CASSLAGTEETQYF. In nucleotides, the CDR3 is TGTGCCAGCAGTTTAGCTGGGACGGAAGAGACCCAGTACTTC.

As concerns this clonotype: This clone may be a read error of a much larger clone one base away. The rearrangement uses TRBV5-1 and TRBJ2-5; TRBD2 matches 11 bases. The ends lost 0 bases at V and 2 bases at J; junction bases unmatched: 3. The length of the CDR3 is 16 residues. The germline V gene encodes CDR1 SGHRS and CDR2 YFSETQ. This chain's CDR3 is CASSLGLAGRQETQYF. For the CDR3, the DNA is TGCGCCAGCAGCTTGGGACTAGCGGGGAGACAAGAGACCCAGTACTTC.

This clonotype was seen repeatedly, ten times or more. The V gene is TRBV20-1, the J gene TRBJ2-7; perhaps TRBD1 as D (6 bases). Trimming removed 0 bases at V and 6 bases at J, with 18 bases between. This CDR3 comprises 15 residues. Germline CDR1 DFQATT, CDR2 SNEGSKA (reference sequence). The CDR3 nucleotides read TGCAGTGCTAGAGATATGACTCAGGGGCCCCGCGAGCAGTACTTC. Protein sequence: CSARDMTQGPREQYF.

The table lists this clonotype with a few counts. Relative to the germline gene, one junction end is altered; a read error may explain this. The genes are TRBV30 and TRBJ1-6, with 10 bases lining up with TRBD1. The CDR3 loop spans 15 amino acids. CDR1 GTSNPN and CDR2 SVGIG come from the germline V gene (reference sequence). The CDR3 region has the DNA TGTGCCTGGAGTGCCGGGACAGGGGCGAGATCACCCCTCCATTTT. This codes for CAWSAGTGARSPLHF.

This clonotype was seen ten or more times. The CDR3 coding sequence is TGTGCCAGCAGTTTATCATATTTTGGGGGGCTGAGGAATGAGCAGTTCTTC. Amino acid sequence: CASSLSYFGGLRNEQFF. This chain uses TRBV27 with TRBJ2-1, with D perhaps assigned TRBD1 or TRBD2 (6 bases each). CDR3 length: 17 residues. Germline V gene sequence: CDR1 MNHEY, CDR2 SMNVEV (reference sequence). V lost 0 bases, J lost 7 bases, and 19 bases lay in between.

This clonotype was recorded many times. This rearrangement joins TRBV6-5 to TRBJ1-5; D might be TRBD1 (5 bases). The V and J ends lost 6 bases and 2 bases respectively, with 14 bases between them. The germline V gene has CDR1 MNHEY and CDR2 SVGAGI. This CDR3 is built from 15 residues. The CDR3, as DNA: TGTGCCAGCAGATCCGGGACGGACGGCAATCAGCCCCAGCATTTT. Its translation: CASRSGTDGNQPQHF.

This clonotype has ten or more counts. In DNA form, the CDR3 reads TGTGCCAGCAGCTTAATCTATGGAGATACGCAGTATTTT. Amino acid sequence: CASSLIYGDTQYF. V usage is TRBV7-2 and J usage is TRBJ2-3; D gene uncertain. V gave up 2 bases and J gave up 5 bases, with 8 bases separating them. Germline CDR1 is SGHTA and CDR2 is FQGNSA. The CDR3 runs 13 residues.

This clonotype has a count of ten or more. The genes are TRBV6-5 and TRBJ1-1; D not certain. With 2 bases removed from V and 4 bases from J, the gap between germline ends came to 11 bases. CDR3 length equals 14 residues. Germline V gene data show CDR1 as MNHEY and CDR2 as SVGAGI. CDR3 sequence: CASSYVPYPTEAFF. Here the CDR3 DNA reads TGTGCCAGCAGTTACGTGCCATACCCCACTGAAGCTTTCTTT.

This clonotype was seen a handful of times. The CDR3 region is CASGETQYF. CDR3 DNA sequence: TGTGCCAGCGGAGAGACCCAGTACTTC. The V gene is TRBV7-6, the J gene TRBJ2-5; D not certain. The CDR3 is 9 amino acids. Trimming cost V 8 bases and J 4 bases, with 2 bases left between them. Germline assignment: CDR1 SGHVS and CDR2 FNYEAQ.

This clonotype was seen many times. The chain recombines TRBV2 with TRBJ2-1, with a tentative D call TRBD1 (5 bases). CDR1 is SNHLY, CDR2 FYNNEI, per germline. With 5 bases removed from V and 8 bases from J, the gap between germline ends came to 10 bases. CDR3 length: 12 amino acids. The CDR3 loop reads CASSSRVYEQFF. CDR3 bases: TGTGCCAGCAGTTCCAGGGTTTATGAGCAGTTCTTC.

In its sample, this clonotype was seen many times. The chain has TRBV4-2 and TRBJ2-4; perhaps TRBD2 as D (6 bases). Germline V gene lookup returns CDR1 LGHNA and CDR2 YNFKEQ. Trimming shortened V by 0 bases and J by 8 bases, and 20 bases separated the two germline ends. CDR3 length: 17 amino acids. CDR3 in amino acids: CASSQDSPGEGLDIQYF. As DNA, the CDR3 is TGTGCCAGCAGCCAAGACTCACCGGGAGAAGGGTTGGACATTCAGTACTTC.

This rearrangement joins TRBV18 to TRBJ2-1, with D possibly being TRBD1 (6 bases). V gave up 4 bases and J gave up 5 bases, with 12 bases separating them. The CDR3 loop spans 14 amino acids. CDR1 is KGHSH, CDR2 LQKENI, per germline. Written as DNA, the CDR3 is TGTGCCAGCTCACGGATGACAGGAGACAATGAGCAGTTCTTC. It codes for CASSRMTGDNEQFF. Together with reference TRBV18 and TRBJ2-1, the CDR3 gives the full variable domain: NAGVMQNPRHLVRRRGQEARLRCSPMKGHSHVYWYRQLPEEGLKFMVYLQKENIIDESGMPKERFSAEFPKEGPSILRIQQVVRGDSAAYFCASSRMTGDNEQFFGPGTRLTVL.

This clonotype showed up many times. This CDR3 reads CASSQDWDPEGYTF. DNA for the CDR3: TGTGCCAGCAGCCAAGACTGGGACCCGGAGGGCTACACCTTC. The chain employs TRBV4-2 and TRBJ1-2, with a tentative D call TRBD1 (5 bases). Trimming stripped 0 bases from V and 8 bases from J, with 13 bases between. The CDR3 length is 14 residues. Germline V gene data show CDR1 as LGHNA and CDR2 as YNFKEQ.

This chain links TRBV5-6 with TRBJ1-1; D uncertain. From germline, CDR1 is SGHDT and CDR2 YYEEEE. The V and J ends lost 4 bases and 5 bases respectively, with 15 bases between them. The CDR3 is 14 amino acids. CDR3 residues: CASSPSYWETEAFF. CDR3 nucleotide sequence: TGTGCCAGCAGCCCCTCTTATTGGGAAACTGAAGCTTTCTTT.

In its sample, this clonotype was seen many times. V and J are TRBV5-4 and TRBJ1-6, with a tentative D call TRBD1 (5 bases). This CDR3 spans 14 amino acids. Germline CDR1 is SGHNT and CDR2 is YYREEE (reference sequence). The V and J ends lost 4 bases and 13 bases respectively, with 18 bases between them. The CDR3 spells CASSGGVLSSPLHF. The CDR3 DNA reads TGTGCCAGCAGCGGGGGGGTTCTCTCCTCTCCCCTCCACTTT.

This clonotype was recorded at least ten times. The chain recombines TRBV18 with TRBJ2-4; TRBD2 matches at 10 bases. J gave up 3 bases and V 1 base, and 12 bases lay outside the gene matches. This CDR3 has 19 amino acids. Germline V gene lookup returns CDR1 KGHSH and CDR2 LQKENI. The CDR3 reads CASSPLPAGGRIGKNIQYF. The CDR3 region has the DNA TGTGCCAGCTCACCACTTCCAGCGGGGGGGCGAATTGGCAAAAACATTCAGTACTTC.

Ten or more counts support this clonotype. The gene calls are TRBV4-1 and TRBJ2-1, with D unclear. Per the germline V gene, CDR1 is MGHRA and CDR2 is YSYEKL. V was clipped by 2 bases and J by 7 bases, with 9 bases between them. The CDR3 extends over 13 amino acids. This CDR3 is CASSQLMGNEQFF. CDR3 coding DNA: TGCGCCAGCAGCCAACTTATGGGGAATGAGCAGTTCTTC.

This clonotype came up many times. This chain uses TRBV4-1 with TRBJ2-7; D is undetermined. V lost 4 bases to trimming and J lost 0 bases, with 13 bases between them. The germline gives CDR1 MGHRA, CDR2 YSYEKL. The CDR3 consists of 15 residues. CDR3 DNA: TGCGCCAGCAGCCCCCACCAGGCGAGCTCCTACGAGCAGTACTTC. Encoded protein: CASSPHQASSYEQYF.

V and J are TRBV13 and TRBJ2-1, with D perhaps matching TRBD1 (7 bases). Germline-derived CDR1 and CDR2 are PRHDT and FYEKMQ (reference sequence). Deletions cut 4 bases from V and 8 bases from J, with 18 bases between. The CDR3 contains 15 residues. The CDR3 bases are TGTGCCAGCAGCTCACGCGGCAGGGGGGTCGATGAGCAGTTCTTC. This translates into CASSSRGRGVDEQFF.